This T cell receptor (beta chain) was observed in a study of blood T cell repertoires in COVID-19. Clones were read by immunoSEQ multiplex PCR, and TCRdb kept only the in-frame ones, dropping some. The sample has about 50,000 clones, roughly 85% seen once; the top ten hold under 6.5%. The material sequenced was peripheral blood. The sequence came from a man aged 55-75 years with acute or convalescent COVID-19.

The CDR3 loop is CASSGQGALLGYTF. CDR3 sequence (DNA): TGTGCCAGCAGTGGACAGGGGGCTTTACTTGGCTACACCTTC. The V gene is TRBV28, the J gene TRBJ1-2; 11 positions agree with TRBD1. This CDR3 has 14 residues. With V trimmed by 5 bases and J by 7 bases, 6 bases remained unmatched. CDR1 and CDR2 from the germline V gene are MDHEN and SYDVKM.